Listed below are T cell receptor beta chains from one sample, sequenced in a study of naive and memory T cell subsets. From the UMI-ligation and nested PCR reads, TCRdb called clonotypes with MiXCR, one entry per CDR3 protein. The table lists about 85,000 distinct CDR3 sequences, roughly 14% of them singletons. The sequenced material came from central memory CD4+ T cells from blood. The receptors here all came from a human donor in good health. Each CDR3 is given with its conserved first and last residue. A D gene is named only where the DNA matches it firmly. Not every row has a clone size; where given, it reads once, few, many or a size class.

d_gene,v_gene,j_gene,abundance,CDR3aa,CDR3nt
-,TRBV24-1,TRBJ2-3,many,CATSDSAEVADTQYF,TGTGCCACCAGTGATTCGGCGGAGGTTGCAGATACGCAGTATTTT
TRBD2,TRBV10-3,TRBJ2-7,-,CAIRTSGSSYEQYF,TGTGCCATCAGGACTAGCGGGAGCTCCTACGAGCAGTACTTC
-,TRBV14,TRBJ1-6,many,CASSQASQVGGSPLHF,TGTGCCAGCAGCCAAGCCTCACAGGTGGGGGGCTCACCCCTCCACTTT
-,TRBV12-3/TRBV12-4,TRBJ2-1,many,CASSIGTLTYNEQFF,TGTGCCAGCAGCATAGGGACTCTTACCTACAATGAGCAGTTCTTC
TRBD1,TRBV20-1,TRBJ1-4,few,CSAVEDRGVANEKLFF,TGCAGTGCTGTGGAGGACAGGGGAGTCGCTAATGAAAAACTGTTTTTT
TRBD2,TRBV7-2,TRBJ2-1,-,CASSLEDTSDYEQFF,TGTGCCAGCAGCTTAGAGGATACTAGCGACTATGAGCAGTTCTTC
TRBD1,TRBV5-1,TRBJ1-2,few,CASREDRANYGYTF,TGCGCCAGCAGGGAGGACAGGGCTAACTATGGCTACACCTTC
TRBD1,TRBV20-1,TRBJ2-1,-,CSAVGQGVGEQFF,TGCAGTGCCGTGGGACAGGGAGTAGGTGAGCAGTTCTTC
-,TRBV6-2/TRBV6-3,TRBJ2-7,few,CASTRDGFSYEQYF,TGTGCCAGCACCCGAGACGGGTTCTCCTACGAGCAGTACTTC
TRBD2,TRBV24-1,TRBJ2-5,many,CATSDLAASGKQETQYF,TGTGCCACCAGTGATTTGGCGGCTAGCGGAAAACAAGAGACCCAGTACTTC
-,TRBV24-1,TRBJ1-1,-,CATSGRQRTEAFF,TGTGCCACCAGTGGTAGACAGAGAACTGAAGCTTTCTTT
-,TRBV18,TRBJ2-1,few,CASSPPNGASSYNEQFF,TGTGCCAGCTCACCCCCCAACGGGGCCAGCTCCTACAATGAGCAGTTCTTC
-,TRBV28,TRBJ2-7,many,CASSLVRWGQYF,TGTGCCAGCAGTTTGGTTAGGTGGGGGCAGTACTTC
TRBD2,TRBV4-2,TRBJ2-7,few,CASSQFLAGSYEQYF,TGTGCCAGCAGCCAATTCCTAGCGGGGTCCTACGAGCAGTACTTC
-,TRBV12-3/TRBV12-4,TRBJ1-1,many,CASSLGANTEAFF,TGTGCCAGCAGTTTGGGCGCGAACACTGAAGCTTTCTTT
TRBD1,TRBV28,TRBJ1-2,many,CASSFVGQGGYTF,TGTGCCAGCAGTTTTGTGGGACAGGGTGGCTACACCTTC
TRBD2,TRBV5-4,TRBJ2-1,many,CASDLAGRSYNEQFF,TGTGCCAGCGACTTAGCGGGTCGCTCCTACAATGAGCAGTTCTTC
TRBD2,TRBV20-1,TRBJ2-3,-,CSAPGLAGSGEGTDTQYF,TGCAGTGCTCCGGGACTAGCGGGCTCCGGAGAGGGTACAGATACGCAGTATTTT
TRBD1,TRBV14,TRBJ2-7,-,CASSVTGGNEQYF,TGTGCCAGCAGCGTGACAGGGGGCAACGAGCAGTACTTC
-,TRBV25-1,TRBJ2-7,few,CASSYSGGSYEQYF,TGTGCCAGCAGCTACAGTGGCGGAAGCTACGAGCAGTACTTC
-,TRBV27,TRBJ1-1,-,CASRGSKGAEAFF,TGTGCCAGCAGGGGCAGTAAAGGGGCTGAAGCTTTCTTT
-,TRBV20-1,TRBJ1-3,many,CSARDRVDSGNTIYF,TGCAGTGCTAGAGATCGCGTAGACTCTGGAAACACCATATATTTT
TRBD1,TRBV28,TRBJ2-7,many,CASSLGQGGEQYF,TGTGCCAGCAGTTTGGGACAGGGGGGGGAGCAGTACTTC
TRBD2,TRBV20-1,TRBJ2-7,few,CSASTSGIEQYF,TGCAGTGCTAGTACTAGCGGTATCGAGCAGTACTTC
-,TRBV28,TRBJ1-1,-,CASTGGAKNTEAFF,TGTGCCAGCACCGGAGGGGCTAAGAACACTGAAGCTTTCTTT
-,TRBV18,TRBJ2-7,many,CASSPLGRSDYEQYF,TGTGCCAGCTCACCATTGGGACGGTCCGACTACGAGCAGTACTTC
-,TRBV11-2,TRBJ2-3,many,CASSPRVGSTDTQYF,TGTGCCAGCAGCCCCCGCGTGGGAAGCACAGATACGCAGTATTTT
TRBD1,TRBV29-1,TRBJ1-1,many,CSVVPWTGKRAPEAFF,TGCAGCGTTGTTCCTTGGACAGGGAAAAGGGCCCCTGAAGCTTTCTTT
TRBD1,TRBV18,TRBJ1-1,few,CASSQQGAMNTEAFF,TGTGCCAGCTCCCAACAGGGGGCTATGAACACTGAAGCTTTCTTT
TRBD1,TRBV6-2/TRBV6-3,TRBJ1-1,many,CASRRDRGIAFF,TGTGCCAGCAGACGGGACAGGGGTATAGCTTTCTTT
-,TRBV5-1,TRBJ2-1,many,CASSGGSSYNEQFF,TGCGCCAGCAGCGGAGGTAGCTCCTACAATGAGCAGTTCTTC
-,TRBV5-6,TRBJ2-5,few,CASSLGISVETQYF,TGTGCCAGCAGCTTGGGAATTTCAGTTGAGACCCAGTACTTC
-,TRBV25-1,TRBJ2-2,many,CASSPNSRNTGELFF,TGTGCCAGCAGTCCGAATTCGAGGAACACCGGGGAGCTGTTTTTT
-,TRBV12-3/TRBV12-4,TRBJ2-1,few,CASSFLGKSSYNEQFF,TGTGCCAGCAGTTTCTTAGGAAAGAGCTCCTACAATGAGCAGTTCTTC
TRBD2,TRBV6-2/TRBV6-3,TRBJ2-7,-,CASSYGQGGLAGVVDEQYF,TGTGCCAGCAGTTACGGACAGGGTGGACTAGCGGGAGTAGTGGACGAGCAGTACTTC
-,TRBV27,TRBJ1-6,-,CASSEGRLRNSPLHF,TGTGCCAGCAGTGAGGGACGGCTTCGGAATTCACCCCTCCACTTT
-,TRBV7-8,TRBJ2-1,-,CASSARHQDNEQFF,TGTGCCAGCAGCGCCAGACACCAAGACAATGAGCAGTTCTTC
TRBD2,TRBV20-1,TRBJ2-1,medium-sized,CSATQKLAGFF,TGCAGTGCTACCCAAAAACTAGCGGGGTTCTTC